This T cell receptor (beta chain) is from a study of OX40 agonist ivuxolimab in advanced cancers. Study-level background: Ivuxolimab was an agonistic, fully human IgG2 monoclonal antibody directed against OX40 (CD134), a costimulatory receptor. Intravenous ivuxolimab was administered to patients every 2 weeks at six dose levels: 0.01, 0.1, 0.3, 1.5, 3 and 10 mg/kg. Of the approximately 50 dose-escalation patients, hepatocellular carcinoma was present in some 19, melanoma in approximately 15, renal cell carcinoma in 9 and head and neck cancer in 9. The dose-escalation cohort was about 83% male with a mean age of about 65 years, ranging from roughly 23 to 80. Patients were allowed to have had prior anti-PD-1, anti-PD-L1 or anti-CTLA-4 therapy, and approximately 41% of the dose-escalation patients had previously received checkpoint inhibitors. Partial responses occurred in three dose-escalation patients, of whom one had hepatocellular carcinoma and two had cutaneous melanoma. Peripheral TCRbeta sequencing was intended to test whether TCR sequence diversity was altered and clonal T-cell expansion was caused by ivuxolimab. The paper covers the monotherapy dose-escalation part of the phase I ivuxolimab trial, which included N ≈ 50 patients.

The trial excluded patients who had a history of autoimmune disease or who were on systemic immunosuppression. Peripheral blood for TCR sequencing was collected from all dose cohorts at baseline, on cycle 4 day 1, and on cycle 7 day 1. Samples came from an open-label, multicenter, first-in-human phase I dose-escalation trial of ivuxolimab. The trial enrolled adults with locally advanced or metastatic head and neck squamous cell, hepatocellular, melanoma or renal cell carcinoma. CD4+ and CD8+ T cells were sorted separately from peripheral blood before TCR sequencing. The research as a whole found: After ivuxolimab, CD8+ T cells had more expanded clones than CD4+ T cells on average. Low levels of normalized T-cell clonal expansion were also seen in some patients who did not respond. The antigen specificity of the peripheral T cells that underwent clonal expansion was not determined. In the 0.1-3.0 mg/kg groups, partial responders had among the lowest normalized peripheral clonal expansion, particularly in CD8+ T cells. At doses of 0.1 to 3.0 mg/kg, clonal expansion of both CD4+ and CD8+ T cells in blood was seen between baseline and week 6.

About this clone itself: Its recognized antigen is unknown. Base qualities are missing; no much larger clone stands one base away.

For sequencing of the TCRbeta CDR3 region, genomic DNA was extracted from the sorted cells. The immunoSEQ Assay was used for sequencing of TCRbeta CDR3 regions. TCRdb mirrors the immuneACCESS table, restricted to in-frame sequences. Some clones are absent from its copies; in checked studies, under half trace to an unresolved V gene, and the reason for the others is unknown. The sample table records around 70,000 clones; about four fifths of these occur just once. The top ten clones comprise less than 0.85% of the sample. The source material was CD4+ or CD8+ T cells sorted from blood, sampled in a trial of the OX40 agonist ivuxolimab. This sequence originates from an adult with an advanced solid tumor such as melanoma, head and neck, liver or kidney cancer.

CDR3 region: CASIQTRGREAFF. The nucleotide sequence reads as follows: TGTGCCAGCATTCAGACCAGGGGGCGAGAAGCTTTCTTT. The chain is made from TRBV6-1 and TRBJ1-1; 8 central bases correspond to TRBD1. Via the germline V gene, CDR1 is MNHNS and CDR2 SASEGT. The germline V and J ends show losses of 7 bases and 8 bases respectively, and no gene match explains 9 bases of the junction. The CDR3, cysteine through phenylalanine, is 13 amino acids long. Kept here is only the CDR3 DNA, which spans 39 bases and is read in frame from base 1.